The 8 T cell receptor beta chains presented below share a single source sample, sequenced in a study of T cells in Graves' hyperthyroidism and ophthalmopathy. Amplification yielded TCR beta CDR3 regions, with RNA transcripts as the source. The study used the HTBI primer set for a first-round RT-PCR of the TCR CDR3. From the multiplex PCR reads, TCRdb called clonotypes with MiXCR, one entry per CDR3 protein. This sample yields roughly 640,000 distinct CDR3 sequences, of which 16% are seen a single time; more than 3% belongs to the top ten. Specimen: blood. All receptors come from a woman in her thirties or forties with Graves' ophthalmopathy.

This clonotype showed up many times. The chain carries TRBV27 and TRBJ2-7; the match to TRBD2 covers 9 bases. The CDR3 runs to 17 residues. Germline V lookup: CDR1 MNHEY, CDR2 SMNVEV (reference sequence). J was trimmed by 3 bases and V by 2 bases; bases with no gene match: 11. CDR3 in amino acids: CASSLHWTSAIHYEQYF. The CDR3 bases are TGTGCCAGCAGTTTACATTGGACTAGCGCAATTCACTACGAGCAGTACTTC.

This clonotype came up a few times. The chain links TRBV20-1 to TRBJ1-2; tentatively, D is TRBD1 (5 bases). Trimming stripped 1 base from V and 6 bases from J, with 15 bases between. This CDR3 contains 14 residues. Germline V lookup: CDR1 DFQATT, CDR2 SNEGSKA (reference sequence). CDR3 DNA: TGCAGTGCTAGAGCCGGGTGGGGGGGGAATGGCTACACCTTC. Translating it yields CSARAGWGGNGYTF.

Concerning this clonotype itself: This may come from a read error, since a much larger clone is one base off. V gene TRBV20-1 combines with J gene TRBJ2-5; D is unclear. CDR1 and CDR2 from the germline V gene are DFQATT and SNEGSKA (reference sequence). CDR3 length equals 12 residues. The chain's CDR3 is CSAPSRREAQYF. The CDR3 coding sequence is TGCAGTGCCCCATCGCGGAGAGAGGCCCAGTACTTC.

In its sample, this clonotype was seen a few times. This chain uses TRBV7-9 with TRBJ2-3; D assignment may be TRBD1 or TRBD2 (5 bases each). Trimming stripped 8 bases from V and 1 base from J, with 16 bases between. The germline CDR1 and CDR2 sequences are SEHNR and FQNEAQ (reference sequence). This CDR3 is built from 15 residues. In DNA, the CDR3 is TGTGCCAGCTTGACCGGGGTGGGGGGCACAGATACGCAGTATTTT. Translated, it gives CASLTGVGGTDTQYF.

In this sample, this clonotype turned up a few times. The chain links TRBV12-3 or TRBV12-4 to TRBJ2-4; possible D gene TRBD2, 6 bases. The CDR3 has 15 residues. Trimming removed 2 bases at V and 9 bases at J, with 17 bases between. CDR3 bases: TGTGCCAGCAGTTTATCGGGCAGTCCGGAGGGCATTCAGTACTTC. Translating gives CASSLSGSPEGIQYF.

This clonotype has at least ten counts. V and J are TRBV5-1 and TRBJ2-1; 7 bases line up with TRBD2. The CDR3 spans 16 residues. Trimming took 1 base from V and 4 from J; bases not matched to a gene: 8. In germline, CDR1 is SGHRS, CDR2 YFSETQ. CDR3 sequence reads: CASSLSGVHSYNEQFF. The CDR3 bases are TGCGCCAGCAGCTTGAGCGGGGTCCACTCGTACAATGAGCAGTTCTTC.

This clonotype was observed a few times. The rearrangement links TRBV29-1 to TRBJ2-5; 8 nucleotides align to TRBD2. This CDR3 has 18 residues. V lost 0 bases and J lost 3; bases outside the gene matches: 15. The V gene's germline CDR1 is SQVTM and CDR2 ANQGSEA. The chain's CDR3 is CSVEDMSGGRDVEETQYF. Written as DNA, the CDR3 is TGCAGCGTTGAAGATATGTCGGGGGGGCGGGACGTGGAAGAGACCCAGTACTTC.

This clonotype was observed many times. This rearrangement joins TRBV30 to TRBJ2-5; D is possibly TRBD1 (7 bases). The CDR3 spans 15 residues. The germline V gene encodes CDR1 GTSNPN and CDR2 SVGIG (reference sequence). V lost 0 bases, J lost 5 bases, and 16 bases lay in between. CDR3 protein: CAWSVNSGGYETQYF. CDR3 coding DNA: TGTGCCTGGAGTGTAAATTCAGGGGGGTATGAGACCCAGTACTTC.